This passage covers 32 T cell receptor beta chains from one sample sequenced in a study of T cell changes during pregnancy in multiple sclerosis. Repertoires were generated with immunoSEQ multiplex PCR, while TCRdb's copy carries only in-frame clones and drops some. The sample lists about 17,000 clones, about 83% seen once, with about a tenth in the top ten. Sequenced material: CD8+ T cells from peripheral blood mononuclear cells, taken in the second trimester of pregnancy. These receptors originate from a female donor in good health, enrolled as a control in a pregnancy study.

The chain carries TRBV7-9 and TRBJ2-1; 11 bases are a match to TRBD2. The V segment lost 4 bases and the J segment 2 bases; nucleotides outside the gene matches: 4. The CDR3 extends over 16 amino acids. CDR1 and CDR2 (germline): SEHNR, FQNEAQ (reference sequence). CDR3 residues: CASSSYSGGAYNEQFF. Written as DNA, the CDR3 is TGTGCCAGCAGCTCTTATAGCGGGGGGGCCTACAATGAGCAGTTCTTC.

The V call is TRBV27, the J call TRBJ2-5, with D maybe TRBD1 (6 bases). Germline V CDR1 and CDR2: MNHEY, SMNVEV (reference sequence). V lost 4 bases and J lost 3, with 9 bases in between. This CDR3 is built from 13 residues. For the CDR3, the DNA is TGTGCCAGCAGTTCTAACAGGGAAGAGACCCAGTACTTC. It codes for CASSSNREETQYF.

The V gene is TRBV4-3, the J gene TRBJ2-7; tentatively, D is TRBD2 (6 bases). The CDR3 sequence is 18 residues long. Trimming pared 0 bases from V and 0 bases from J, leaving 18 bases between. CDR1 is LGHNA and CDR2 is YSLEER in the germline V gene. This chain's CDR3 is CASSQDGIGAGSSYEQYF. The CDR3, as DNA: TGCGCCAGCAGCCAAGATGGTATAGGGGCGGGGAGCTCCTACGAGCAGTACTTC.

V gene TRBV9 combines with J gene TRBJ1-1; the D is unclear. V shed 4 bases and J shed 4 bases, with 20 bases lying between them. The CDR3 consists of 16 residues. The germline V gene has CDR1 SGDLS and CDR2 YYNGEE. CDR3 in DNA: TGTGCCAGCAGCCCGACAATTAAGTCGACGGTCACTGAAGCTTTCTTT. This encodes CASSPTIKSTVTEAFF.

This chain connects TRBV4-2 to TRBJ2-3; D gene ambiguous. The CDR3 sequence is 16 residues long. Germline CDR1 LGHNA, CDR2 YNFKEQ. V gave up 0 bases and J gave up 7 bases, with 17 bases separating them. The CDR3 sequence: CASSQDLQAAQNTQYF. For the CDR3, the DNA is TGTGCCAGCAGCCAAGATCTTCAGGCTGCGCAGAATACGCAGTATTTT.

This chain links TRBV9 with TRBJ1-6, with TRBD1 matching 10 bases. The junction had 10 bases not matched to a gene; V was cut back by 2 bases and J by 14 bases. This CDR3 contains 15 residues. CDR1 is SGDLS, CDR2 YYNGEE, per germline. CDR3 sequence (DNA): TGTGCCAGCAGCGTCCGGGACAGGGGCCCAGGGACCCTCCACTTT. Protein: CASSVRDRGPGTLHF.

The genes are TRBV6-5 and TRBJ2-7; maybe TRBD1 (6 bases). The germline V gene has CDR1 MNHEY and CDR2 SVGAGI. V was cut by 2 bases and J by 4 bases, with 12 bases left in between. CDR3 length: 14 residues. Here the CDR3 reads CASSYGGETYEQYF. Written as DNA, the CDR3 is TGTGCCAGCAGTTACGGGGGCGAAACTTACGAGCAGTACTTC.

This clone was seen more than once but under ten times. In DNA, the CDR3 is TGTGCCAGCAGCTTAGGGACACCTTTGGACTATGGCTACACCTTC. This gives the protein CASSLGTPLDYGYTF. The V call is TRBV11-2, the J call TRBJ1-2; a possible D gene is TRBD1 (5 bases). CDR3 length: 15 amino acids. Germline V gives CDR1 SGHAT, CDR2 FQNNGV. With 1 base removed from V and 3 bases from J, the gap between germline ends came to 12 bases.

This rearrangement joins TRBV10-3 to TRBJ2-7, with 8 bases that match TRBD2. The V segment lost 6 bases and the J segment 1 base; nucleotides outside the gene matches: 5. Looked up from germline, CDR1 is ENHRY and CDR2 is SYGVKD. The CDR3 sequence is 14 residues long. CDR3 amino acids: CAISGGGSSYEQYF. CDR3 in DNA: TGTGCCATCAGCGGGGGGGGCAGTTCCTACGAGCAGTACTTC.

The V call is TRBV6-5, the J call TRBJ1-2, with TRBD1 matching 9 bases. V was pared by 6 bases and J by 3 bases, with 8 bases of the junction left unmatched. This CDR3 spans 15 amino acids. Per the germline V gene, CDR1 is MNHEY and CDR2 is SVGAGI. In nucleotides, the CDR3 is TGTGCCAGCAGGACCGATCGGGACAGGGACTATGGCTACACCTTC. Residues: CASRTDRDRDYGYTF.

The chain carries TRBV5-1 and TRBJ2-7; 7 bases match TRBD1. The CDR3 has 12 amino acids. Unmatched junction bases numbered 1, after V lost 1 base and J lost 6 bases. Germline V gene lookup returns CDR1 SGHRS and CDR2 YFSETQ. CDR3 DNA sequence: TGCGCCAGCAGCTTGTCAGGGGGCGAGCAGTACTTC. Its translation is CASSLSGGEQYF.

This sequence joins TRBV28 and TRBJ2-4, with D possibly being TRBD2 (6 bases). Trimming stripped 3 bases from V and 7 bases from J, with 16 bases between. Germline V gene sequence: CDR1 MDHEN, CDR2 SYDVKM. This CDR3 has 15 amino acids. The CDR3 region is CASSFPPEAGNIQYF. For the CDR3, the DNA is TGTGCCAGCAGTTTCCCCCCCGAGGCGGGGAACATTCAGTACTTC.

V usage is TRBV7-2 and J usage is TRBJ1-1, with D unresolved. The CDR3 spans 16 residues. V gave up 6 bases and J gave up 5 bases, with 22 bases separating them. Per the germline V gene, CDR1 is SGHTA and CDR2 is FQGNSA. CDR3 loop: CASSYGGNLGETEAFF. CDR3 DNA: TGTGCCAGCAGTTATGGCGGGAACCTGGGAGAGACTGAAGCTTTCTTT.

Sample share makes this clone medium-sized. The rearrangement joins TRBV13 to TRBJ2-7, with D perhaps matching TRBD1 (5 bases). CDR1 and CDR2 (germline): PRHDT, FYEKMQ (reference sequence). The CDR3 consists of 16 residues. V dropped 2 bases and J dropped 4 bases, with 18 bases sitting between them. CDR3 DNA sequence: TGTGCCAGCAGCTTAAATGGCGCAGGGTCCTCTTACGAGCAGTACTTC. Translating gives CASSLNGAGSSYEQYF.

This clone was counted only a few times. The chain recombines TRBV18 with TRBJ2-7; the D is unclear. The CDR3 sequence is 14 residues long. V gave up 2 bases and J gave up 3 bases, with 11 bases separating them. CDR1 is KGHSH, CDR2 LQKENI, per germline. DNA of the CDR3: TGTGCCAGCTCACCAGATACCGGAGACTACGAGCAGTACTTC. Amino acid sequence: CASSPDTGDYEQYF. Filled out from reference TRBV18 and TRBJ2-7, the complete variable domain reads NAGVMQNPRHLVRRRGQEARLRCSPMKGHSHVYWYRQLPEEGLKFMVYLQKENIIDESGMPKERFSAEFPKEGPSILRIQQVVRGDSAAYFCASSPDTGDYEQYFGPGTRLTVT.

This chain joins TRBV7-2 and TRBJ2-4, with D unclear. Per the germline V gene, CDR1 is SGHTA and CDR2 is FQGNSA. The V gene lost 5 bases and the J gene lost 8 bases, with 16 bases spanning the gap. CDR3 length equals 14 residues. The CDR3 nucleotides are TGTGCCAGCAGCACCGTCGGGTCGGTGGACATTCAGTACTTC. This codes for CASSTVGSVDIQYF.

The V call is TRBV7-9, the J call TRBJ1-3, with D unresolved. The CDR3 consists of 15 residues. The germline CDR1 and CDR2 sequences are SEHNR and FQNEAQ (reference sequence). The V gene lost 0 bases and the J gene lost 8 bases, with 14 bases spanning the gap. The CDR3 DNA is TGTGCCAGCAGCTTAGCTTACGCCGGACTGGACACCATATATTTT. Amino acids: CASSLAYAGLDTIYF.

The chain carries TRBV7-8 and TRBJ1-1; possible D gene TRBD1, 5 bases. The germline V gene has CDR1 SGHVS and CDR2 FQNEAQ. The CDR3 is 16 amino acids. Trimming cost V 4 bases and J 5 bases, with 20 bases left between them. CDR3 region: CASSSGGLGPVTEAFF. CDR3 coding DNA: TGTGCCAGCAGCTCCGGAGGGTTGGGGCCTGTTACTGAAGCTTTCTTT.

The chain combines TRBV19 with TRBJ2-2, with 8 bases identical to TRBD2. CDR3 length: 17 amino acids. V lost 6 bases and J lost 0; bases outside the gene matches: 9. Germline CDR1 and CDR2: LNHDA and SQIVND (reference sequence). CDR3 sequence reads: CASSPGRGDPNTGELFF. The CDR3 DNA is TGTGCCAGTAGCCCCGGGCGGGGGGACCCGAACACCGGGGAGCTGTTTTTT.

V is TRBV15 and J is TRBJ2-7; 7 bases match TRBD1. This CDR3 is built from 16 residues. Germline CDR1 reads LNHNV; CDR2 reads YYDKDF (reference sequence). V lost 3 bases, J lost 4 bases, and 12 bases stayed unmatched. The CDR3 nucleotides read TGTGCCACCAGCAGGGTTTTAGGGACAGCAGGATACGAGCAGTACTTC. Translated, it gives CATSRVLGTAGYEQYF. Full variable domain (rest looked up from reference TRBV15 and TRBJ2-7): DAMVIQNPRYQVTQFGKPVTLSCSQTLNHNVMYWYQQKSSQAPKLLFHYYDKDFNNEADTPDNFQSRRPNTSFCFLDIRSPGLGDTAMYLCATSRVLGTAGYEQYFGPGTRLTVT.

In DNA form, the CDR3 reads TGCGCCAGCAGCCAAGGGAACAGTCACACCGGGGAGCTGTTTTTT. It codes for CASSQGNSHTGELFF. V gene TRBV4-3 combines with J gene TRBJ2-2; unclear D gene. Germline V gives CDR1 LGHNA, CDR2 YSLEER. Trimming shortened V by 1 base and J by 3 bases, and 9 bases separated the two germline ends. The length of the CDR3 is 15 residues.

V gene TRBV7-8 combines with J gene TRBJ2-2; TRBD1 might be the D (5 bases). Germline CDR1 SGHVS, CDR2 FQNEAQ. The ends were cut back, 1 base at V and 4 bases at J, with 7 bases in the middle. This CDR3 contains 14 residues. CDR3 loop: CASSLGQSTGELFF. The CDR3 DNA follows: TGTGCCAGCAGCTTAGGACAGAGCACCGGGGAGCTGTTTTTT. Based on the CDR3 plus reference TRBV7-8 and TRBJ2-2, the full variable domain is GAGVSQSPRYKVAKRGQDVALRCDPISGHVSLFWYQQALGQGPEFLTYFQNEAQLDKSGLPSDRFFAERPEGSVSTLKIQRTQQEDSAVYLCASSLGQSTGELFFGEGSRLTVL.

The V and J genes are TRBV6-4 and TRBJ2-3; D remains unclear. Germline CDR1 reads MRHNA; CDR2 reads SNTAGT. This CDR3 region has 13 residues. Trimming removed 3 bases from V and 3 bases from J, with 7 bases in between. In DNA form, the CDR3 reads TGTGCCAGCAGTGATACGGTTACAGATACGCAGTATTTT. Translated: CASSDTVTDTQYF.

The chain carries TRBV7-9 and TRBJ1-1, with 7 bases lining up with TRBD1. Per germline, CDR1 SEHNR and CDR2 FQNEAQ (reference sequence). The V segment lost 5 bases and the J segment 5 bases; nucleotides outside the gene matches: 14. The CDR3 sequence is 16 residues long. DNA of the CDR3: TGTGCCAGCAGCAAGACAGGGATTGGGACGGGTACTGAAGCTTTCTTT. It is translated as CASSKTGIGTGTEAFF.

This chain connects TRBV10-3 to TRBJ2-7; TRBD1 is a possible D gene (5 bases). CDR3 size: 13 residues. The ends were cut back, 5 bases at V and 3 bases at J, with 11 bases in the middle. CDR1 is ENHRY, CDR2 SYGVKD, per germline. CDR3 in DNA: TGTGCCATCAGTCACGACAGAAACTACGAGCAGTACTTC. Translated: CAISHDRNYEQYF.

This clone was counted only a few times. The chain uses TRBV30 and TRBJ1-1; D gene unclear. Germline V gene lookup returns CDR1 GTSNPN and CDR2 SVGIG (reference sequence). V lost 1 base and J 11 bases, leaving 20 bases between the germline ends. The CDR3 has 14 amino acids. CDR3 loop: CAWSGPGNGIRAFF. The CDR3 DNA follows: TGTGCCTGGAGTGGGCCGGGAAATGGTATACGGGCTTTCTTT.

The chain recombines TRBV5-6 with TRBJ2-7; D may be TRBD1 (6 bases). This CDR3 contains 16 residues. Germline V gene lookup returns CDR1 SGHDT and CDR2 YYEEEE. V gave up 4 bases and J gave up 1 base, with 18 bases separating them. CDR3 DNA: TGTGCCAGCAGCCCCCCTCAGGGGATGGGGTCCTACGAGCAGTACTTC. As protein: CASSPPQGMGSYEQYF.

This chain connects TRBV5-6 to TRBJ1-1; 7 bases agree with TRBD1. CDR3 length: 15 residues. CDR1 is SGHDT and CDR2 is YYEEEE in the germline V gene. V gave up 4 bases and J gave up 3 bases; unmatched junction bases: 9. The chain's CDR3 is CASSPDGTDYTEAFF. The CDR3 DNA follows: TGTGCCAGCAGCCCAGATGGGACAGACTACACTGAAGCTTTCTTT.

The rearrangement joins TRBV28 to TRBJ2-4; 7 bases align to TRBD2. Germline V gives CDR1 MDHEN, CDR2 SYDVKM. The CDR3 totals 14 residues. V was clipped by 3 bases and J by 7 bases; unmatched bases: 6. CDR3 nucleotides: TGTGCCAGCAGTTTCTGGGGGGGTTTGAACATTCAGTACTTC. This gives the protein CASSFWGGLNIQYF.

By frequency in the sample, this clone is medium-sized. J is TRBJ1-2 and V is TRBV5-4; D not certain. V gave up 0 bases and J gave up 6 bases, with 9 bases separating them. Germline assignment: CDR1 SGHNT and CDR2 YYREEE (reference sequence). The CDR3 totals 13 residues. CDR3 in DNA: TGTGCCAGCAGCTTGGCAGGCATCGATGGCTACACCTTC. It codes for CASSLAGIDGYTF.

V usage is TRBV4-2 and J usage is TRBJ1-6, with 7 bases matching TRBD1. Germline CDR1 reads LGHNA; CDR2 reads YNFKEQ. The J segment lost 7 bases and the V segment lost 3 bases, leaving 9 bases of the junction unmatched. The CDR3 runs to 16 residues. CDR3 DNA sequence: TGTGCCAGCAGCCACATTCAGGGGACAGAGAATTCACCCCTCCACTTT. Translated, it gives CASSHIQGTENSPLHF.

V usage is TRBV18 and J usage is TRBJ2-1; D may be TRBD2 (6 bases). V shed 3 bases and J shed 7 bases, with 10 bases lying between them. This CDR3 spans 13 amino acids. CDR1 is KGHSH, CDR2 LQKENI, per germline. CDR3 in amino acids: CASSPGTPNEQFF. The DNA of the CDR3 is TGTGCCAGCTCACCGGGGACTCCAAATGAGCAGTTCTTC.